This TCR beta chain is from a study of glioma-infiltrating T cells (dated by TCRdb to about 2016). Looking at the study overall: Low-grade gliomas were WHO grade II oligodendrogliomas or astrocytomas, and glioblastomas were WHO grade IV tumors sampled at initial rather than recurrent diagnosis. Before surgery, glioma patients were given dexamethasone for six or fewer days. For blood libraries, the target was 4.5- to 10-fold sequencing coverage of about 1 million peripheral T cells. Glioma tissue, non-neoplastic brain tissue and matched peripheral blood mononuclear cells were used as sources from which TCR alpha- and beta-chain repertoires were sequenced. To gauge divergence between tissue and blood T-cell populations, every tissue-infiltrating repertoire was compared against the peripheral blood repertoire from the same patient. Three low-grade glioma patients, about 8 primary glioblastoma patients, and three non-glioma patients who contributed non-neoplastic brain tissue made up the paired cohort.

The iRepertoire nested amplicon-rescue multiplex PCR (arm-PCR) platform was used to amplify TCR alpha and beta CDR3 regions from RNA. The input for one-step reverse transcription and amplification was 100-400 ng of tissue mRNA or PBMC total RNA. Following bead purification, Illumina adapters were added by a secondary multiplex PCR, and the libraries were gel-purified between 200 and 400 bp. Internal 6-nucleotide barcodes were carried by the libraries and were used for demultiplexing. The libraries were sequenced on an Illumina MiSeq using 2x220 or 2x250 nucleotide paired-end reads. The source study handled its data this way. Paired reads were merged using FLASH 1.2.11 and were aligned to the GRCh37 human genome using BWA-MEM, after which TRA and TRB reads were extracted. V and J assignment used an IMGT-derived reference of cassette sequences and CDR3 motifs that included pseudogenes. Reads were translated in three frames, and productive CDR3s were defined by a C…FGXG motif without stop codons. Clonotypes were defined as unique combinations of V-J cassette pair and CDR3 amino acid sequence. Hamming distance filtering was applied to reads, with thresholds set by the sequence error rate of each sample in mapped regions. TCRdb handled the public reads itself, with Q25 trimming in fastp and clone calling in MiXCR, and kept productive beta chains. CDR3 protein duplicates are merged, each entry listing the most common genes and DNA. The V and J calls and clone size are TCRdb's, not the authors'. The sample table records about 380,000 distinct CDR3 sequences; 41% of these occur just once. Of the sample, around 12% is held by the ten largest clones.

In its sample, this clonotype was seen many times. This clone's antigen is unknown. No much larger clonotype is one base removed from it; base qualities were not supplied. General conclusions and limits of the study: Patients with low tissue-blood divergence were marked by a signature set of shared blood CDR3 motifs, and this signature set was depleted in highly divergent patients. VJ-independent divergence between tissue and blood was lower than expected in non-neoplastic patients but higher than expected in all gliomas, particularly low-grade gliomas. Very few CDR3 sequences were found to be shared between tissue and blood, and this scarcity was attributed to high CDR3 diversity and limited sampling. The group comparisons were based on small numbers of patients: three non-neoplastic, three low-grade glioma and roughly eight glioblastoma patients.

Immediately after resection, surgical brain or tumor specimens were cryofrozen in liquid nitrogen, and peripheral blood cells were collected at the same time. Unmatched junction bases come to 2, with V trimmed by 5 bases and J by 3 bases. CDR1 and CDR2 were assigned from the germline V gene as MDHEN and SYDVKM. The CDR3 numbers 14 residues from cysteine through phenylalanine. The CDR3 DNA has 42 bases and is translated from base 1. The TCR sequence derives from a human donor with low-grade glioma or glioblastoma, undergoing nonglioma brain surgery, or in good health (not recorded which). Sequencing input: glioma tissue, nonneoplastic brain tissue, or PBMCs (not recorded which). The rearrangement joined TRBV28 to TRBJ2-1; TRBD2 aligns with 9 central bases. This receptor has the CDR3 CASSNSGGYNEQFF. The sequence in DNA is TGTGCCAGCAGTAATAGCGGGGGCTACAATGAGCAGTTCTTC.